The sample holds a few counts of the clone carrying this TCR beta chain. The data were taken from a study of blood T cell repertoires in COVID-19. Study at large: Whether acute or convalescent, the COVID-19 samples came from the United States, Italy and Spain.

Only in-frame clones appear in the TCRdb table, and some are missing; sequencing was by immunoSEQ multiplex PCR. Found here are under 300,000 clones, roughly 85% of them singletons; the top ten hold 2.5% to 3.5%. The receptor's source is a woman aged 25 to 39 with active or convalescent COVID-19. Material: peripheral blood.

CDR3 in DNA: TGTGCCAGCAGCCCCCGACAGGGTAGGTGGACTGAAGCTTTCTTT. Its translation: CASSPRQGRWTEAFF. V usage is TRBV7-2 and J usage is TRBJ1-1; 7 nucleotides agree with TRBD1. J gave up 5 bases and V 5 bases, and 11 bases lay outside the gene matches. This CDR3 is built from 15 residues. Per the germline V gene, CDR1 is SGHTA and CDR2 is FQGNSA.